This T cell receptor (beta chain) was obtained from a study of blood T cell repertoires in COVID-19. The wider study: T cells, B-cell-depleted T cells, or PBMCs provided the cDNA or gDNA that served as material.

The sample holds a few counts of this clone. Repertoires were generated with immunoSEQ multiplex PCR, while TCRdb's copy carries only in-frame clones and drops some. The top ten hold 5% to 6% of the sample, which has around 250,000 clones, around 83% seen once. The germline V and J ends were trimmed by 4 bases and 1 base, with 16 bases remaining between them. Germline CDR1 is SQVTM and CDR2 is ANQGSEA. The CDR3 spans 15 residues. Sequencing was carried out using peripheral blood. This clonotype originated in an elderly man with acute or convalescent COVID-19. This chain links TRBV29-1 with TRBJ1-1; weak D call: TRBD1 (6 bases). CDR3 in DNA: TGCAGCGTTGGGGGCTTTGGGGGCAGGAACACTGAAGCTTTCTTT. It codes for CSVGGFGGRNTEAFF.